This T cell receptor beta chain was sequenced during a study of blood T cell repertoires in COVID-19. Background on the study: COVID-19 samples from acute and convalescent phases originated in the United States, Italy and Spain. Sources were T cells, B-cell-depleted T cells, or PBMCs; the material itself was cDNA or gDNA.

As processed by the authors: Nucleated cell number was recorded as an estimate derived from reference gene primer amplification. Method: immunoSEQ multiplex PCR; TCRdb's copy keeps in-frame clones and lacks some. The V and J calls and clone size were taken over from that table, and D and trimming were inferred from the DNA. The repertoire holds about 190,000 clones, with 89% as singletons. This clonotype originated in a man aged 40-55 years with acute or convalescent COVID-19. Sequencing was carried out using peripheral blood.

The CDR3 region has the DNA TGCGCCAGCAGCCAAGATATCCGGGGGGGCGCAGGGGATACGCAGTATTTT. As protein: CASSQDIRGGAGDTQYF. V gene TRBV4-1 combines with J gene TRBJ2-3, with 8 bases fitting TRBD2. Trimming took 0 bases from V and 6 from J; bases not matched to a gene: 11. This CDR3 region has 17 residues. The germline gives CDR1 MGHRA, CDR2 YSYEKL.